Below are 29 T cell receptor beta chains sequenced from a single sample in a study of technical replicates of blood from a few donors. Profiling relied on immunoSEQ multiplex PCR, and the TCRdb table lists in-frame clones only, not all of them. The repertoire holds tens of thousands of clones, with 92% as singletons. Specimen: T cells isolated from PBMCs. Receptor source: a human donor in good health.

The rearrangement uses TRBV5-1 and TRBJ1-4; maybe TRBD1 (6 bases). The CDR3 runs 15 residues. Trimming cost V 4 bases and J 3 bases, with 13 bases left between them. Germline lookup yields CDR1 SGHRS and CDR2 YFSETQ. The CDR3 DNA sequence: TGCGCCAGCAGCCGAGAGGGGGTGCCTAATGAAAAACTGTTTTTT. Its translation: CASSREGVPNEKLFF.

This clone has just one count. The gene calls are TRBV4-2 and TRBJ2-1, with 7 bases identical to TRBD2. V shed 5 bases, J shed 4 bases, and the junction held 8 bases outside the gene matches. The germline V gene has CDR1 LGHNA and CDR2 YNFKEQ. This CDR3 is built from 15 residues. As DNA, the CDR3 is TGTGCCAGCAGCGTTGGACTAGTTAGTTACAATGAGCAGTTCTTC. Translation gives CASSVGLVSYNEQFF.

The V and J genes are TRBV28 and TRBJ1-3; no reliable D call. CDR3 length: 12 residues. V gave up 10 bases and J gave up 4 bases, with 11 bases separating them. Germline lookup yields CDR1 MDHEN and CDR2 SYDVKM. The CDR3 sequence: CATRDLGNTIYF. In nucleotides, the CDR3 is TGTGCCACCCGGGATTTGGGAAACACCATATATTTT.

J is TRBJ2-1 and V is TRBV19; D perhaps matches TRBD2 (6 bases). Trimming stripped 3 bases from V and 8 bases from J, with 17 bases between. The CDR3 contains 15 residues. From germline, CDR1 is LNHDA and CDR2 SQIVND (reference sequence). In nucleotides, the CDR3 is TGTGCCAGTAGTATGGAGGGACGGGTATTGGATGAGCAGTTCTTC. Protein sequence: CASSMEGRVLDEQFF.

This chain uses TRBV6-1 with TRBJ1-5; 7 bases fit TRBD1. V gave up 2 bases and J gave up 2 bases; unmatched junction bases: 0. The CDR3 spans 14 residues. Germline V gives CDR1 MNHNS, CDR2 SASEGT. The CDR3, as DNA: TGTGCCAGCAGTGAAACAGGGGGCAATCAGCCCCAGCATTTT. Its protein product is CASSETGGNQPQHF.

The V call is TRBV4-1, the J call TRBJ2-1, with D possibly matching TRBD1 (5 bases). Germline lookup yields CDR1 MGHRA and CDR2 YSYEKL. V lost 1 base, J lost 0 bases, and 22 bases lay in between. This CDR3 is 20 amino acids long. CDR3 in amino acids: CASSQVSPDNLLSSYNEQFF. The CDR3 DNA reads as TGCGCCAGCAGCCAAGTATCCCCGGACAACCTTTTAAGCTCCTACAATGAGCAGTTCTTC.

This clone was seen a few times. This chain connects TRBV4-1 to TRBJ1-2; a possible D gene is TRBD1 (5 bases). The V gene's germline CDR1 is MGHRA and CDR2 YSYEKL. This CDR3 is built from 15 residues. Between the trimmed V and J ends, which lost 4 bases and 4 bases, there was a span of 16 bases. The CDR3 loop reads CASSPQLGASYGYTF. In nucleotides, the CDR3 is TGCGCCAGCAGCCCGCAGTTAGGGGCTAGCTATGGCTACACCTTC.

J is TRBJ2-3 and V is TRBV27; D gene uncertain. Germline-derived CDR1 and CDR2 are MNHEY and SMNVEV (reference sequence). The V and J ends lost 6 bases and 1 base respectively, with 8 bases between them. The CDR3 loop spans 13 amino acids. The CDR3 sequence is CASSIAGTDTQYF. The CDR3 DNA reads as TGTGCCAGCAGCATTGCGGGCACAGATACGCAGTATTTT.

This chain connects TRBV6-4 to TRBJ1-5; tentative D call: TRBD1 (6 bases). V shed 5 bases and J shed 7 bases, with 12 bases lying between them. Germline-derived CDR1 and CDR2 are MRHNA and SNTAGT. This CDR3 is built from 13 residues. The CDR3 bases are TGTGCCAGCAGTTCAATAAGGGGGCAGCCCCAGCATTTT. Translation gives CASSSIRGQPQHF.

V gene TRBV2 combines with J gene TRBJ1-5; D uncertain. Trimming took 6 bases from V and 0 from J, leaving 12 bases between them. Germline V gene sequence: CDR1 SNHLY, CDR2 FYNNEI. The CDR3 runs 15 residues. For the CDR3, the DNA is TGTGCCAGCAGACCGAGGGATTATAGCAATCAGCCCCAGCATTTT. Protein: CASRPRDYSNQPQHF.

V usage is TRBV5-1 and J usage is TRBJ2-3, with no clear D. This CDR3 comprises 13 residues. Germline V gene sequence: CDR1 SGHRS, CDR2 YFSETQ. The germline V and J ends were trimmed by 3 bases and 0 bases, with 5 bases remaining between them. The CDR3 loop is CASSSLSTDTQYF. The CDR3 region has the DNA TGCGCCAGCAGCTCTCTAAGCACAGATACGCAGTATTTT.

The chain has TRBV10-1 and TRBJ2-2, with D hard to call. Germline V gives CDR1 WNHNN, CDR2 SYGVQD (reference sequence). V lost 4 bases, J lost 3 bases, and 12 bases lay in between. There are 15 residues in the CDR3. CDR3: CASSGSSFDTGELFF. CDR3 nucleotide sequence: TGCGCCAGCAGTGGATCTAGTTTTGACACCGGGGAGCTGTTTTTT.

The rearrangement links TRBV18 to TRBJ2-7, with no clear D. Germline-derived CDR1 and CDR2 are KGHSH and LQKENI. CDR3 length equals 13 residues. Trimming pared 6 bases from V and 0 bases from J, leaving 9 bases between. CDR3 loop: CASSLPGSYEQYF. The CDR3 coding sequence is TGTGCCAGCTCCCTTCCGGGCTCCTACGAGCAGTACTTC. The full variable domain, rest sourced from reference TRBV18 and TRBJ2-7, is NAGVMQNPRHLVRRRGQEARLRCSPMKGHSHVYWYRQLPEEGLKFMVYLQKENIIDESGMPKERFSAEFPKEGPSILRIQQVVRGDSAAYFCASSLPGSYEQYFGPGTRLTVT.

DNA for the CDR3: TGCGCCAGCAGCTCGGACAGGGACACTGAAAAACTGTTTTTT. Protein sequence: CASSSDRDTEKLFF. This sequence joins TRBV5-1 and TRBJ1-4; 8 positions agree with TRBD1. Germline CDR1 SGHRS, CDR2 YFSETQ. This CDR3 is built from 14 residues. With 3 bases clipped from V and 7 bases from J, the junction kept 5 bases outside the gene matches. Using reference TRBV5-1 and TRBJ1-4 for the parts outside the CDR3, the full variable domain is KAGVTQTPRYLIKTRGQQVTLSCSPISGHRSVSWYQQTPGQGLQFLFEYFSETQRNKGNFPGRFSGRQFSNSRSEMNVSTLELGDSALYLCASSSDRDTEKLFFGSGTQLSVL.

V is TRBV6-1 and J is TRBJ1-1, with no clear D. V was shortened by 0 bases and J by 5 bases, with 10 bases between the two germline ends. CDR3 length equals 14 residues. CDR1 MNHNS and CDR2 SASEGT come from the germline V gene. The CDR3 is CASSEAGLGTEAFF. The CDR3 coding sequence is TGTGCCAGCAGTGAAGCAGGTCTCGGGACTGAAGCTTTCTTT.

The chain is built from TRBV4-1 and TRBJ2-5; 8 nucleotides match TRBD2. Per germline, CDR1 MGHRA and CDR2 YSYEKL. The J segment lost 8 bases and the V segment lost 2 bases, leaving 7 bases of the junction unmatched. The CDR3 runs to 14 residues. For the CDR3, the DNA is TGCGCCAGCAGCCAAATAGCGGGGCTAGATACCCAGTACTTC. Translating it yields CASSQIAGLDTQYF.

The chain couples TRBV5-1 to TRBJ1-4, with D tentatively TRBD1 (6 bases). The germline V gene encodes CDR1 SGHRS and CDR2 YFSETQ. The length of the CDR3 is 15 residues. Trimming left V 0 bases short and J 7 bases short, with 13 bases between. The CDR3 bases are TGCGCCAGCAGCTTGGCCGACAGGTCTGGTGAAAAACTGTTTTTT. Translation: CASSLADRSGEKLFF.

CDR3 loop: CASSPVGGGEEQYF. CDR3 bases: TGTGCCAGCAGCCCCGTAGGAGGTGGGGAAGAGCAGTACTTC. This chain joins TRBV14 and TRBJ2-7; D perhaps matches TRBD2 (5 bases). Trimming stripped 4 bases from V and 7 bases from J, with 17 bases between. The CDR3 extends over 14 amino acids. Germline CDR1 is SGHDN and CDR2 is FVKESK.

The genes are TRBV13 and TRBJ1-2; TRBD1 aligns across 9 bases. There are 14 residues in the CDR3. The J segment lost 7 bases and the V segment lost 0 bases, leaving 3 bases of the junction unmatched. Per the germline V gene, CDR1 is PRHDT and CDR2 is FYEKMQ (reference sequence). Here the CDR3 reads CASSLGDRGSGYTF. CDR3 DNA: TGTGCCAGCAGCTTAGGGGACAGGGGAAGTGGCTACACCTTC. The complete variable domain, with remaining parts taken from reference TRBV13 and TRBJ1-2, reads AAGVIQSPRHLIKEKRETATLKCYPIPRHDTVYWYQQGPGQDPQFLISFYEKMQSDKGSIPDRFSAQQFSDYHSELNMSSLELGDSALYFCASSLGDRGSGYTFGSGTRLTVV.

The chain uses TRBV6-5 and TRBJ2-3, with TRBD2 matching 9 bases. The trim removed 10 bases at V and 6 bases at J, leaving 11 bases unmatched. The CDR3 has 14 amino acids. The germline gives CDR1 MNHEY, CDR2 SVGAGI. In DNA, the CDR3 is TGTGCCACCTATAGCGGGGGCTCACCGGATACGCAGTATTTT. Its protein is CATYSGGSPDTQYF.

This rearrangement joins TRBV5-1 to TRBJ1-5; 7 bases are shared with TRBD1. Germline CDR1 and CDR2: SGHRS and YFSETQ. This CDR3 spans 15 amino acids. Trimming removed 3 bases from V and 4 bases from J; junction bases left unmatched: 7. The DNA of the CDR3 is TGCGCCAGCAGCTCCACAGGGGCCCAAAATCAGCCCCAGCATTTT. This encodes CASSSTGAQNQPQHF.

V gene TRBV7-9 combines with J gene TRBJ1-3; D may be TRBD1 (6 bases). V lost 1 base and J 2 bases, leaving 9 bases between the germline ends. This CDR3 is 15 amino acids long. Germline lookup yields CDR1 SEHNR and CDR2 FQNEAQ (reference sequence). In DNA form, the CDR3 reads TGTGCCAGCAGCTTAGTCGGGGGGCCTGGAAACACCATATATTTT. This sequence encodes CASSLVGGPGNTIYF.

The chain joins TRBV9 to TRBJ2-3, with TRBD2 as a possible D gene (5 bases). The CDR3 loop spans 15 amino acids. Trimming left V 3 bases short and J 5 bases short, with 16 bases between. CDR1 and CDR2 (germline): SGDLS, YYNGEE. This CDR3 reads CASSASPVSGDTQYF. In DNA form, the CDR3 reads TGTGCCAGCAGCGCATCCCCCGTCAGCGGAGATACGCAGTATTTT.

This chain connects TRBV6-5 to TRBJ2-1, with 8 nucleotides matching TRBD1. This CDR3 has 15 amino acids. Germline CDR1 reads MNHEY; CDR2 reads SVGAGI. The V gene end was trimmed by 6 bases and the J gene end by 2 bases; junction bases not matched to a gene: 6. Written as DNA, the CDR3 is TGTGCCAGCAGCCTGAGACAGGGGCCCTACAATGAGCAGTTCTTC. It yields the protein CASSLRQGPYNEQFF.

The chain uses TRBV7-9 and TRBJ2-2; 10 nucleotides match TRBD1. The J segment lost 7 bases and the V segment lost 5 bases, leaving 13 bases of the junction unmatched. The CDR3 loop spans 17 amino acids. The germline gives CDR1 SEHNR, CDR2 FQNEAQ (reference sequence). DNA for the CDR3: TGTGCCAGCAGCCCCATTGGAGGGACAGGGGTATTCGGGGAGCTGTTTTTT. Amino acid sequence: CASSPIGGTGVFGELFF.

The chain has TRBV2 and TRBJ2-3, with no clear D. The CDR3 sequence is 12 residues long. The germline V and J ends were trimmed by 7 bases and 3 bases, with 8 bases remaining between them. CDR1 SNHLY and CDR2 FYNNEI come from the germline V gene. Written as DNA, the CDR3 is TGTGCCAGCACCGTAAAAACAGATACGCAGTATTTT. Encoded protein: CASTVKTDTQYF.

The chain joins TRBV11-2 to TRBJ2-7; TRBD1 aligns across 9 bases. The J segment lost 6 bases and the V segment lost 0 bases, leaving 18 bases of the junction unmatched. Germline CDR1 reads SGHAT; CDR2 reads FQNNGV. CDR3 length: 19 residues. The CDR3 sequence: CASSLDLGRYRGLSREQYF. In nucleotides, the CDR3 is TGTGCCAGCAGCTTAGATCTAGGACGGTACAGGGGGCTTAGCCGCGAGCAGTACTTC.

The rearrangement joins TRBV5-1 to TRBJ2-2; TRBD2 agrees at 7 bases. V was clipped by 0 bases and J by 7 bases; unmatched bases: 3. The length of the CDR3 is 14 residues. Looked up from germline, CDR1 is SGHRS and CDR2 is YFSETQ. CDR3 sequence reads: CASSLVAGVGELFF. CDR3 sequence (DNA): TGCGCCAGCAGCTTGGTTGCGGGGGTCGGGGAGCTGTTTTTT.

CDR3 coding DNA: TGTGCCAGCAGCTTGGTGACAATCCCACCTACCTATGAGCAGTTCTTC. This translates into CASSLVTIPPTYEQFF. The V call is TRBV5-6, the J call TRBJ2-1; D ambiguous. CDR3 length: 16 amino acids. Germline V gives CDR1 SGHDT, CDR2 YYEEEE. V was pared by 0 bases and J by 8 bases, with 18 bases between.